These 18 T cell receptor beta chains were sequenced from one sample in a study of cytomegalovirus exposure and HLA in healthy donors. Researchers ran the PCR with 60 Vbeta and 13 Jbeta primers. The protocol was immunoSEQ multiplex PCR, while the TCRdb copy is restricted to in-frame clones and leaves out a portion. Of approximately 200,000 clones listed, 65% to 80% are singletons. The sequencing sample was made of PBMCs. All receptors come from a girl aged 2 to 10 in good health and CMV-seronegative.

The chain links TRBV6-1 to TRBJ2-7, with D perhaps matching TRBD1 (6 bases). Deletions cut 6 bases from V and 0 bases from J, with 12 bases between. In germline, CDR1 is MNHNS, CDR2 SASEGT. This CDR3 spans 14 amino acids. In nucleotides, the CDR3 is TGTGCCAGCAGCCGGACAGTTAGCTCCTACGAGCAGTACTTC. Residues: CASSRTVSSYEQYF.

This chain uses TRBV18 with TRBJ2-3, with 8 bases aligning to TRBD1. V shed 2 bases and J 2 bases; nucleotides not matched to a gene: 6. The CDR3 sequence is 16 residues long. Germline CDR1 KGHSH, CDR2 LQKENI. The CDR3 loop reads CASSPDGRGPTDTQYF. DNA for the CDR3: TGTGCCAGCTCACCAGACGGCAGGGGGCCCACAGATACGCAGTATTTT.

The chain recombines TRBV5-5 with TRBJ2-1; D call uncertain. The germline V gene encodes CDR1 SGHKS and CDR2 YYEKEE (reference sequence). The CDR3 contains 15 residues. V lost 0 bases to trimming and J lost 2 bases, with 9 bases between them. The CDR3 region is CASSLAERAYNEQFF. The CDR3 DNA sequence: TGTGCCAGCAGCTTGGCGGAGAGAGCCTACAATGAGCAGTTCTTC.

In regard to this clone: The same CDR3 arises from other DNA sequences in this sample as well. The V call is TRBV2, the J call TRBJ1-1; D remains unclear. V gave up 5 bases and J gave up 8 bases, with 6 bases separating them. Germline V gives CDR1 SNHLY, CDR2 FYNNEI. This CDR3 has 10 residues. The CDR3 loop reads CASSRGEAFF. CDR3 nucleotides: TGTGCCAGCAGTAGAGGAGAAGCTTTCTTT.

The CDR3 sequence: CASSLGDRTYSNQPQHF. CDR3 nucleotide sequence: TGTGCCAGCAGCTTAGGCGACAGGACATATAGCAATCAGCCCCAGCATTTT. V usage is TRBV7-2 and J usage is TRBJ1-5, with a tentative D call TRBD1 (6 bases). The CDR3 runs to 17 residues. From germline, CDR1 is SGHTA and CDR2 FQGNSA. Deletions cut 1 base from V and 0 bases from J, with 13 bases between. The full variable domain, its missing parts supplied by reference TRBV7-2 and TRBJ1-5, is GAGVSQSPSNKVTEKGKDVELRCDPISGHTALYWYRQSLGQGLEFLIYFQGNSAPDKSGLPSDRFSAERTGGSVSTLTIQRTQQEDSAVYLCASSLGDRTYSNQPQHFGDGTRLSIL.

The V call is TRBV7-8, the J call TRBJ2-7; 7 nucleotides line up with TRBD2. The CDR3 has 18 amino acids. Germline CDR1 SGHVS, CDR2 FQNEAQ. V shed 5 bases and J 3 bases; nucleotides not matched to a gene: 19. The CDR3 DNA reads as TGTGCCAGCAGCCGGGAGGAGGAGGGTGCGGTGGGGTTCTACGAGCAGTACTTC. Amino acids: CASSREEEGAVGFYEQYF.

The rearrangement joins TRBV2 to TRBJ2-7; D is unclear. V was pared by 5 bases and J by 0 bases, with 5 bases between. This CDR3 has 12 amino acids. Germline V gene sequence: CDR1 SNHLY, CDR2 FYNNEI. The CDR3 reads CASSRSSYEQYF. The CDR3 region has the DNA TGTGCCAGCAGTAGGAGCTCCTACGAGCAGTACTTC. Drawing the rest from reference TRBV2 and TRBJ2-7, the complete variable domain is EPEVTQTPSHQVTQMGQEVILRCVPISNHLYFYWYRQILGQKVEFLVSFYNNEISEKSEIFDDQFSVERPDGSNFTLKIRSTKLEDSAMYFCASSRSSYEQYFGPGTRLTVT.

CDR3 protein: CSAPQLPGYTF. CDR3 nucleotide sequence: TGCAGTGCCCCGCAACTACCTGGCTACACCTTC. This chain links TRBV20-1 with TRBJ1-2; D gene unclear. Trimming pared 6 bases from V and 7 bases from J, leaving 12 bases between. This CDR3 has 11 residues. Germline CDR1 reads DFQATT; CDR2 reads SNEGSKA (reference sequence).

This rearrangement joins TRBV7-6 to TRBJ2-1, with D perhaps matching TRBD1 (5 bases). The V and J ends lost 1 base and 0 bases respectively, with 7 bases between them. The CDR3 runs 15 residues. Germline CDR1 and CDR2: SGHVS and FNYEAQ. CDR3 DNA: TGTGCCAGCAGCTTAGAACAGGACTCCTACAATGAGCAGTTCTTC. Its translation: CASSLEQDSYNEQFF.

This clone appeared once. The V and J genes are TRBV7-9 and TRBJ2-1; a possible D gene is TRBD2 (5 bases). The V end lost 2 bases, the J end lost 0 bases, and 8 bases lay between the germline ends. This CDR3 is 15 amino acids long. Germline-derived CDR1 and CDR2 are SEHNR and FQNEAQ (reference sequence). The CDR3 coding sequence is TGTGCCAGCAGCTTAAGTCGGGGCTCCTACAATGAGCAGTTCTTC. Amino acid sequence: CASSLSRGSYNEQFF.

This clone appeared once. The gene calls are TRBV19 and TRBJ2-7; weak D call: TRBD1 (6 bases). From germline, CDR1 is LNHDA and CDR2 SQIVND (reference sequence). V was clipped by 1 base and J by 4 bases, with 14 bases between them. CDR3 size: 15 residues. CDR3 sequence reads: CASSIVQGIGYEQYF. The CDR3 DNA reads TGTGCCAGTAGTATAGTACAGGGAATCGGTTACGAGCAGTACTTC.

The chain combines TRBV19 with TRBJ1-5; D is ambiguous. The length of the CDR3 is 14 residues. V was pared by 3 bases and J by 0 bases, with 6 bases between. Germline V CDR1 and CDR2: LNHDA, SQIVND (reference sequence). CDR3 amino acids: CASSITYSNQPQHF. The CDR3 DNA reads TGTGCCAGTAGTATCACTTATAGCAATCAGCCCCAGCATTTT. The full variable domain, rest sourced from reference TRBV19 and TRBJ1-5, is DGGITQSPKYLFRKEGQNVTLSCEQNLNHDAMYWYRQDPGQGLRLIYYSQIVNDFQKGDIAEGYSVSREKKESFPLTVTSAQKNPTAFYLCASSITYSNQPQHFGDGTRLSIL.

In regard to this clone: The identical CDR3 is also encoded by other nucleotide sequences in the sample. The chain links TRBV5-1 to TRBJ2-3; 8 nucleotides agree with TRBD2. Germline assignment: CDR1 SGHRS and CDR2 YFSETQ. Trimming at V came to 0 bases and at J to 3 bases, leaving 3 bases not matched to a gene. This CDR3 region has 15 residues. The CDR3, as DNA: TGCGCCAGCAGCTTGGGGACGGGAGGGACAGATACGCAGTATTTT. Translated, it gives CASSLGTGGTDTQYF. The full variable domain, completed using reference TRBV5-1 and TRBJ2-3, is KAGVTQTPRYLIKTRGQQVTLSCSPISGHRSVSWYQQTPGQGLQFLFEYFSETQRNKGNFPGRFSGRQFSNSRSEMNVSTLELGDSALYLCASSLGTGGTDTQYFGPGTRLTVL.

The table lists this clone with a few counts. The chain couples TRBV6-5 to TRBJ2-3, with D possibly TRBD1 on 6 matching bases. The V end was cut by 7 bases, the J end by 2 bases, with 13 bases between. Germline CDR1 MNHEY, CDR2 SVGAGI. The CDR3 has 14 amino acids. The CDR3 reads CASTSTGLTDTQYF. The CDR3 DNA reads as TGTGCCAGCACCTCGACAGGACTCACAGATACGCAGTATTTT.

The CDR3 sequence: CASSLEIRGTEAFF. Written as DNA, the CDR3 is TGTGCCAGCAGCTTGGAGATCCGGGGCACTGAAGCTTTCTTT. The J gene is TRBJ1-1, the V gene TRBV5-4; D remains unclear. Germline V gene sequence: CDR1 SGHNT, CDR2 YYREEE (reference sequence). This CDR3 spans 14 amino acids. V was trimmed by 0 bases and J by 4 bases, leaving 10 bases between them.

The V and J genes are TRBV5-1 and TRBJ1-3; D not resolved. CDR3 size: 16 residues. Germline CDR1 SGHRS, CDR2 YFSETQ. V was clipped by 6 bases and J by 0 bases, with 16 bases between them. The CDR3 DNA sequence: TGCGCCAGCACCCTAGGAGGGCTCTACTCTGGAAACACCATATATTTT. Its translation is CASTLGGLYSGNTIYF.

The chain employs TRBV7-6 and TRBJ2-3; 12 bases line up with TRBD2. CDR1 and CDR2 from the germline V gene are SGHVS and FNYEAQ. With V trimmed by 0 bases and J by 2 bases, 3 bases remained unmatched. This CDR3 comprises 17 residues. The CDR3 loop reads CASSLARLAGDTDTQYF. CDR3 DNA sequence: TGTGCCAGCAGCTTAGCGCGACTAGCGGGGGACACAGATACGCAGTATTTT.

The rearrangement links TRBV5-1 to TRBJ2-1; 7 nucleotides line up with TRBD2. The germline V gene encodes CDR1 SGHRS and CDR2 YFSETQ. CDR3 size: 15 residues. V shed 3 bases, J shed 0 bases, and the junction held 3 bases outside the gene matches. The CDR3 DNA reads TGCGCCAGCAGCTGGGGGGGGAGCTCCTACAATGAGCAGTTCTTC. Its translation: CASSWGGSSYNEQFF.